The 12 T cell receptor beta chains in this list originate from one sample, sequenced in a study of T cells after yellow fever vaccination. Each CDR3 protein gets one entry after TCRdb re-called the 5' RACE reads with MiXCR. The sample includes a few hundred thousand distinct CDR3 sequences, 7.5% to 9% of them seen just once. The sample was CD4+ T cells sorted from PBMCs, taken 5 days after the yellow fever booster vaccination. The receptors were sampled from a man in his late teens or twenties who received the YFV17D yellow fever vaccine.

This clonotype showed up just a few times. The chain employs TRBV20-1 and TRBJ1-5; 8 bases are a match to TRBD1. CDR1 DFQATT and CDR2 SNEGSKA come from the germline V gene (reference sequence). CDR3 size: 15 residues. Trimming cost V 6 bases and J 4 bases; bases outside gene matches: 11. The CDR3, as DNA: TGCAGTGCCGGACGGACAGGGAGGATGAATCAGCCCCAGCATTTT. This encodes CSAGRTGRMNQPQHF.

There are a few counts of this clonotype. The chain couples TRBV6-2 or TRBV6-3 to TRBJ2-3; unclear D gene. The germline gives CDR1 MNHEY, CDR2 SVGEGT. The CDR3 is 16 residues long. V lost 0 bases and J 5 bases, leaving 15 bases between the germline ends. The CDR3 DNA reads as TGTGCCAGCAGTTACTCGGGCACGGGTGCTGGAGATACGCAGTATTTT. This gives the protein CASSYSGTGAGDTQYF.

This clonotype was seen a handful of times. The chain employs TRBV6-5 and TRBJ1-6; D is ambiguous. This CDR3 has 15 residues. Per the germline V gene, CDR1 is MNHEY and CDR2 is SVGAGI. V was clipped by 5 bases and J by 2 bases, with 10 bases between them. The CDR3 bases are TGTGCCAGCAGTGGAGCTGACCCCTATAATTCACCCCTCCACTTT. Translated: CASSGADPYNSPLHF.

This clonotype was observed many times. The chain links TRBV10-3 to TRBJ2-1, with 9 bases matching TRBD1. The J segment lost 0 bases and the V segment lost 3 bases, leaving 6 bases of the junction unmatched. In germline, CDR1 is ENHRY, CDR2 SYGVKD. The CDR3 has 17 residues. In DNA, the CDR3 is TGTGCCATCAGTGAAATGACAGGGGGAGACTCCTACAATGAGCAGTTCTTC. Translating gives CAISEMTGGDSYNEQFF.

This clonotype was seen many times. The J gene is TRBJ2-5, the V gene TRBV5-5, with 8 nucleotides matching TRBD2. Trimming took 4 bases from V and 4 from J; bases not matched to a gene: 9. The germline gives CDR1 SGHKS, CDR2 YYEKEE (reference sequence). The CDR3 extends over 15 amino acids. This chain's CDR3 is CASSPRAGGGETQYF. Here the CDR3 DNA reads TGTGCCAGCAGCCCCCGGGCGGGGGGCGGAGAGACCCAGTACTTC.

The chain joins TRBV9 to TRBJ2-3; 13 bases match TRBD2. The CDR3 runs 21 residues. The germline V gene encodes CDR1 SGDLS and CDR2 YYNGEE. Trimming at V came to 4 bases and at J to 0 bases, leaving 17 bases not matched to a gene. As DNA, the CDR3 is TGTGCCAGCAGCCTCACTTCGGGGAGGACTAGCGGGGGCCTTAGCACAGATACGCAGTATTTT. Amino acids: CASSLTSGRTSGGLSTDTQYF.

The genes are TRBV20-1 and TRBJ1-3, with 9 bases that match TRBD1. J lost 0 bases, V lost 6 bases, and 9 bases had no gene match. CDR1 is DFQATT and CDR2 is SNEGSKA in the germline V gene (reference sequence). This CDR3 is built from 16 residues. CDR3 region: CSAESGQGSSGNTIYF. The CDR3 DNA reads TGCAGTGCGGAGTCGGGACAGGGTAGCTCTGGAAACACCATATATTTT.

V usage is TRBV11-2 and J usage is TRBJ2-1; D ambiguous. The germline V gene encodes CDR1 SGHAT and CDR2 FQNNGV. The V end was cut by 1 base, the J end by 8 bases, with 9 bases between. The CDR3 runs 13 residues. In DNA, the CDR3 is TGTGCCAGCAGCTTAGTCCCTGGCCATGAGCAGTTCTTC. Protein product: CASSLVPGHEQFF.

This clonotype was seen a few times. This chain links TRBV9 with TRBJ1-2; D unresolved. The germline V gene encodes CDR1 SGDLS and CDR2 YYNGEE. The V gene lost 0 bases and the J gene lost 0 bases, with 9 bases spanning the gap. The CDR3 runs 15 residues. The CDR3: CASSVDRYPNYGYTF. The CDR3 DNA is TGTGCCAGCAGCGTAGACCGTTACCCTAACTATGGCTACACCTTC.

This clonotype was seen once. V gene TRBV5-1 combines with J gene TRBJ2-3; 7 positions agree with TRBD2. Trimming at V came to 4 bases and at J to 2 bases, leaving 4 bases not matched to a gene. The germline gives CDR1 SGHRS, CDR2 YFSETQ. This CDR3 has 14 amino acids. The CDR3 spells CASSRLAVTDTQYF. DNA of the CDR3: TGCGCCAGCAGCCGACTAGCAGTCACAGATACGCAGTATTTT.

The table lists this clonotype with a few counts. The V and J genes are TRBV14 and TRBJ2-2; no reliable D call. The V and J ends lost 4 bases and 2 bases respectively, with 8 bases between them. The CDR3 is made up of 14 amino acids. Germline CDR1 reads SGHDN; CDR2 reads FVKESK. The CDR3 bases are TGTGCCAGCAGCCGGGTCCTAAACACCGGGGAGCTGTTTTTT. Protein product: CASSRVLNTGELFF.

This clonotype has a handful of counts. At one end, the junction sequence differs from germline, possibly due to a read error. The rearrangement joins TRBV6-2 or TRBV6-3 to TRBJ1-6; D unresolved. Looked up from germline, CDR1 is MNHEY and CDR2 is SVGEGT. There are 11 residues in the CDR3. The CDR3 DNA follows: TGTGCCAGCAGTCACTCCACTCTCCTCCACTTT. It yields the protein CASSHSTLLHF.